The clone carrying this T cell receptor (beta chain) has at least ten counts. At one boundary the junction diverges from the germline segment, which might be a read error. This specimen belongs to a study of shared clonotypes between healthy human individuals. Turning to the study itself: Each donor's CD4 naive and CD4 memory cells filled three plates apiece, CD8 naive two, and CD8 memory one.

This CDR3 contains 14 residues. Per the germline V gene, CDR1 is LNHDA and CDR2 is SQIVND (reference sequence). Sequencing was performed with immunoSEQ multiplex PCR; in TCRdb, only in-frame clones are kept and a portion is missing. Among 190,000 or so clones, about 68% were seen once, and the ten largest hold about 10%. The sequencing input was memory CD4+ T cells sorted from blood. Subset of the sample: CD45RA-negative fraction. The V gene is TRBV19, the J gene TRBJ2-3; perhaps TRBD2 as D (6 bases). This clonotype was obtained from a man younger than 45 in good health. CDR3 in DNA: TGTGCCAGTAGCATAGCGGACAATCTAAGAACGCAGTATTTT. Protein sequence: CASSIADNLRTQYF.